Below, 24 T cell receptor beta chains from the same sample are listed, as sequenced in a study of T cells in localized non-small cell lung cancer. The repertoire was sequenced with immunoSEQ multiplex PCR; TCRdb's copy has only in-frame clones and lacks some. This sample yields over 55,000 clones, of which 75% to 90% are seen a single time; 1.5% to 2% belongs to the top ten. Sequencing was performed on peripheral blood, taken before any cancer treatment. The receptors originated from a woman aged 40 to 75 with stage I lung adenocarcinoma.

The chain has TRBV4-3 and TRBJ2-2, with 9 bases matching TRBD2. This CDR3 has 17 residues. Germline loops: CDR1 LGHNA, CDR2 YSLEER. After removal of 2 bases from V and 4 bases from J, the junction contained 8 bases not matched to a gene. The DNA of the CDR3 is TGCGCCAGCAGCCAACCTATAGCGGGAGTGGGCACCGGGGAGCTGTTTTTT. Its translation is CASSQPIAGVGTGELFF.

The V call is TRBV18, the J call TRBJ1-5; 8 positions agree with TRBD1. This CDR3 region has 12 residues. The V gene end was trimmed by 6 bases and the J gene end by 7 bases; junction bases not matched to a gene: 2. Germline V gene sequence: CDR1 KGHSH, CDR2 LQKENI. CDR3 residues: CASSPGGQPQHF. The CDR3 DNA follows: TGTGCCAGCTCTCCAGGGGGCCAGCCCCAGCATTTT.

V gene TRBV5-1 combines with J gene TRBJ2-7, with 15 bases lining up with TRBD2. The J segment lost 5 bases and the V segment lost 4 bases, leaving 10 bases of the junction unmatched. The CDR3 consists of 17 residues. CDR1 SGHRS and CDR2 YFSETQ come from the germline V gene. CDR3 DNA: TGCGCCAGCAGCCCGGGACTAGCGGGGGGATATATCGACGAGCAGTACTTC. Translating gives CASSPGLAGGYIDEQYF.

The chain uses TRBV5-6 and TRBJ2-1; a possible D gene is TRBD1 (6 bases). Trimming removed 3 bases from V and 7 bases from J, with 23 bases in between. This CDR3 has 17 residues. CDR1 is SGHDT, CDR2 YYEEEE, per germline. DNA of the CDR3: TGTGCCAGCAGCTGGGGCAGGGGATTGGCCCCTTGGAATGAGCAGTTCTTC. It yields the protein CASSWGRGLAPWNEQFF.

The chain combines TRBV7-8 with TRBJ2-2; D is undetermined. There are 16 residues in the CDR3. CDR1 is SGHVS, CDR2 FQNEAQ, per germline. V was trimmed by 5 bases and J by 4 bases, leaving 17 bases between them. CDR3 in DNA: TGTGCCAGCAGCCCTAGAGCAGTGCTGAGCACCGGGGAGCTGTTTTTT. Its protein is CASSPRAVLSTGELFF.

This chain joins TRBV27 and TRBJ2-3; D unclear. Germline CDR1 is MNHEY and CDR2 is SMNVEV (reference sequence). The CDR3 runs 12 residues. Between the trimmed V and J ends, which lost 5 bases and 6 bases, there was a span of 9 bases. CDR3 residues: CASSPLGDTQYF. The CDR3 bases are TGTGCCAGCAGTCCCTTGGGGGATACGCAGTATTTT.

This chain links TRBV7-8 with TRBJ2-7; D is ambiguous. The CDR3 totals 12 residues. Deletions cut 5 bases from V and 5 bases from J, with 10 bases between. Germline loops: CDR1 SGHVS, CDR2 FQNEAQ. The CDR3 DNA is TGTGCCAGCAGCCCCTTCCGGGACGAGCAGTACTTC. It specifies CASSPFRDEQYF.

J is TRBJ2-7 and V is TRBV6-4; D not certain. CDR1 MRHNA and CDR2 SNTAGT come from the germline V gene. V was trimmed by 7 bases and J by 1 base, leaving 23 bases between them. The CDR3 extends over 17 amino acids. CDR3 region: CASNPGAVNGSSYEQYF. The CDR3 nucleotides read TGTGCCAGCAATCCTGGAGCCGTGAACGGGTCGTCCTACGAGCAGTACTTC.

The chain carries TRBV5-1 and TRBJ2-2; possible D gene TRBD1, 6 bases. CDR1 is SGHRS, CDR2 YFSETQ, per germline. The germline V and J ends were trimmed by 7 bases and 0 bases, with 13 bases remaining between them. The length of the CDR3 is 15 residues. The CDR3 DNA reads TGCGCCAGCGAAAGGGCAGGGGCGAACACCGGGGAGCTGTTTTTT. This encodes CASERAGANTGELFF.

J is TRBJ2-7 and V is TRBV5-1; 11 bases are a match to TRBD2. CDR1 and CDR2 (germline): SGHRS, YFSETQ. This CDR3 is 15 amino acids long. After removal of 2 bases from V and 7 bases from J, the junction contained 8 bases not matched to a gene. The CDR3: CASSFLAGGLREQYF. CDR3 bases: TGCGCCAGCAGCTTCCTAGCGGGGGGATTACGGGAGCAGTACTTC. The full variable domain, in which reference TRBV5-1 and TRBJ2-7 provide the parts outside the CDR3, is KAGVTQTPRYLIKTRGQQVTLSCSPISGHRSVSWYQQTPGQGLQFLFEYFSETQRNKGNFPGRFSGRQFSNSRSEMNVSTLELGDSALYLCASSFLAGGLREQYFGPGTRLTVT.

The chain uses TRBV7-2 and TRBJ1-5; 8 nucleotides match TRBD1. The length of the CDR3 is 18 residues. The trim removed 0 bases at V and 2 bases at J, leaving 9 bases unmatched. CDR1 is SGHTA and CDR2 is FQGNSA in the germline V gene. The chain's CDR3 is CASSLAWTGRSGNQPQHF. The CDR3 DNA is TGTGCCAGCAGCTTAGCGTGGACAGGGAGAAGTGGCAATCAGCCCCAGCATTTT.

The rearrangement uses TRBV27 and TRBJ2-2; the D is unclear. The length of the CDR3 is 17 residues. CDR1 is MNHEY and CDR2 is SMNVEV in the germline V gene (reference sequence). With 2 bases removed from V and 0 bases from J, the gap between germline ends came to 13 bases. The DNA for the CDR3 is TGTGCCAGCAGTTTAGGGTCCAGGACCGCGAACACCGGGGAGCTGTTTTTT. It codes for CASSLGSRTANTGELFF.

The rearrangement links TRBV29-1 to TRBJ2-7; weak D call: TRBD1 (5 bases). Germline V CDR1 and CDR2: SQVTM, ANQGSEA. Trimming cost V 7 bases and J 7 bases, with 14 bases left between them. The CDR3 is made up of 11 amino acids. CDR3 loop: CSGRQSKEQYF. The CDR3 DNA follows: TGCAGCGGACGACAGTCGAAAGAGCAGTACTTC.

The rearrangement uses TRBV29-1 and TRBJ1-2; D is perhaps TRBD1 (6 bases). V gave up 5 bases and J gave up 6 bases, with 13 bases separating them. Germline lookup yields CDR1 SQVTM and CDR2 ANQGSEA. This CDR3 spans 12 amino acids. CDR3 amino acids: CSVYTGIDGYTF. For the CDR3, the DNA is TGCAGCGTTTACACAGGGATCGATGGCTACACCTTC. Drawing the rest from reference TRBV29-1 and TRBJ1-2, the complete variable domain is SAVISQKPSRDICQRGTSLTIQCQVDSQVTMMFWYRQQPGQSLTLIATANQGSEATYESGFVIDKFPISRPNLTFSTLTVSNMSPEDSSIYLCSVYTGIDGYTFGSGTRLTVV.

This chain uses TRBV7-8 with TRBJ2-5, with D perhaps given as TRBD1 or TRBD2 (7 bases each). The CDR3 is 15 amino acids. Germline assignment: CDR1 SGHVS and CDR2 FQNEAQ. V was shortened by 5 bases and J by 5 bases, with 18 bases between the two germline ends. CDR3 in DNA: TGTGCCAGCAGCCCCTGGGGAGGGGGCGGTGAGACCCAGTACTTC. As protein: CASSPWGGGGETQYF.

The CDR3 sequence: CASSRTSGSVYEQYF. DNA of the CDR3: TGTGCCAGCAGCAGGACTAGCGGGAGCGTTTACGAGCAGTACTTC. The chain has TRBV7-2 and TRBJ2-7; 13 bases are a match to TRBD2. The V segment lost 5 bases and the J segment 4 bases; nucleotides outside the gene matches: 5. CDR3 length: 15 amino acids. CDR1 SGHTA and CDR2 FQGNSA come from the germline V gene. Using reference TRBV7-2 and TRBJ2-7 for the parts outside the CDR3, the full variable domain is GAGVSQSPSNKVTEKGKDVELRCDPISGHTALYWYRQSLGQGLEFLIYFQGNSAPDKSGLPSDRFSAERTGGSVSTLTIQRTQQEDSAVYLCASSRTSGSVYEQYFGPGTRLTVT.

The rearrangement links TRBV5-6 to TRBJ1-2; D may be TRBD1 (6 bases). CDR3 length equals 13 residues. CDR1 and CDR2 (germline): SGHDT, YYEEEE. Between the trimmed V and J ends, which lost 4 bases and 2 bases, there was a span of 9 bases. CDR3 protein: CASSHRANYGYTF. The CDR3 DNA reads TGTGCCAGCAGCCACAGGGCAAACTATGGCTACACCTTC.

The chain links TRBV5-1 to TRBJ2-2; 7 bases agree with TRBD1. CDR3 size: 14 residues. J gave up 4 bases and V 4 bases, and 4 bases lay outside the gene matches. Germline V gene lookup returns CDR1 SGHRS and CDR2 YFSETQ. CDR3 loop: CASSQTGTTGELFF. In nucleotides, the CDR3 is TGCGCCAGCAGCCAGACAGGGACCACCGGGGAGCTGTTTTTT.

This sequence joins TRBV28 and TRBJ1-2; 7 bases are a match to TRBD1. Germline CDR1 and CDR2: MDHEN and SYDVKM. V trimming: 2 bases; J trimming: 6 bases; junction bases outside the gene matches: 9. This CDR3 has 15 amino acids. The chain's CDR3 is CASSLGGNRGNGYTF. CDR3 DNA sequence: TGTGCCAGCAGTTTAGGTGGGAACAGGGGAAATGGCTACACCTTC.

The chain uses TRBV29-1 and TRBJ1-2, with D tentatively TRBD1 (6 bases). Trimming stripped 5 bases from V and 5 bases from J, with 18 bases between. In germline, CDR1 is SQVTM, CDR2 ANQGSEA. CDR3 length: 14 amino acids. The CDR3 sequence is CSVRGGLREYGYTF. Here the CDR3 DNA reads TGCAGCGTTCGGGGGGGCCTGCGCGAGTATGGCTACACCTTC.

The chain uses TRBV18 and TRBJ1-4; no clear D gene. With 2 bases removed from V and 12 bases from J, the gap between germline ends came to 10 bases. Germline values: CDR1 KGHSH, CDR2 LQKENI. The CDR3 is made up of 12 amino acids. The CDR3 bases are TGTGCCAGCTCACCAGCGACCCGGGAACTGTTTTTT. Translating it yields CASSPATRELFF. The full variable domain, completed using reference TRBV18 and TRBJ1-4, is NAGVMQNPRHLVRRRGQEARLRCSPMKGHSHVYWYRQLPEEGLKFMVYLQKENIIDESGMPKERFSAEFPKEGPSILRIQQVVRGDSAAYFCASSPATRELFFGSGTQLSVL.

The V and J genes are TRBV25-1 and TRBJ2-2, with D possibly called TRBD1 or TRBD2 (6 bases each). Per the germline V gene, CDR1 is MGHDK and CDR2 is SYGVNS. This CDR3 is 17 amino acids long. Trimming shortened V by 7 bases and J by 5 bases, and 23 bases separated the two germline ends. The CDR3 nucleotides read TGTGCCAGCACCAAGACCGGTCGGGGGCTCGTAACCGGGGAGCTGTTTTTT. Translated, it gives CASTKTGRGLVTGELFF.

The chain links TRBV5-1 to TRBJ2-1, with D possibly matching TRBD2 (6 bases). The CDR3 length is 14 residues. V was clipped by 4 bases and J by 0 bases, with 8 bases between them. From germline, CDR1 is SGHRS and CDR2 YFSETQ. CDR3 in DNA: TGCGCCAGCAGCAGGACTACCTCCTACAATGAGCAGTTCTTC. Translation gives CASSRTTSYNEQFF.

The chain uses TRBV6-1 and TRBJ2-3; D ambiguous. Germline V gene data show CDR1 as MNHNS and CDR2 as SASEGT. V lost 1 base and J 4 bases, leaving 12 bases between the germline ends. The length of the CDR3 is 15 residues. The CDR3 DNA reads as TGTGCCAGCAGTGAAGGGCCCCTGCCCCCAGATACGCAGTATTTT. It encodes CASSEGPLPPDTQYF.